This T cell receptor (beta chain) was captured by sequencing in a study of T cell changes during pregnancy in multiple sclerosis. Measured with immunoSEQ multiplex PCR; TCRdb has only the in-frame clones, and not every one. The sample lists 40,000 to 55,000 clones; 92% were seen once. The receptor comes from a female donor with multiple sclerosis, enrolled in a pregnancy study. Material: peripheral blood.

The CDR3 sequence is CASSINEVAGIYSYNEQFF. Here the CDR3 DNA reads TGTGCCAGTAGTATAAACGAGGTAGCGGGAATATACTCCTACAATGAGCAGTTCTTC. This chain links TRBV19 with TRBJ2-1; 8 positions match TRBD2. J lost 0 bases, V lost 2 bases, and 12 bases had no gene match. Germline V CDR1 and CDR2: LNHDA, SQIVND (reference sequence). The CDR3 runs to 19 residues.